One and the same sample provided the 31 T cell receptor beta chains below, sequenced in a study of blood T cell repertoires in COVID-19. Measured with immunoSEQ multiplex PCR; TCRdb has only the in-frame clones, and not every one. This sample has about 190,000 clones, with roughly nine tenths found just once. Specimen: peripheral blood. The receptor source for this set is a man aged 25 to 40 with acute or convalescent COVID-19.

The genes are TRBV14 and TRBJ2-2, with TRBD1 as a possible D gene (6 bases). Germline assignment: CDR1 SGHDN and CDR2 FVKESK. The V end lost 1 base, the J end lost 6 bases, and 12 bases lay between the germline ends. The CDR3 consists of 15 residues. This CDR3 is CASSQVGGNAGELFF. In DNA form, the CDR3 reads TGTGCCAGCAGCCAAGTAGGGGGAAATGCCGGGGAGCTGTTTTTT.

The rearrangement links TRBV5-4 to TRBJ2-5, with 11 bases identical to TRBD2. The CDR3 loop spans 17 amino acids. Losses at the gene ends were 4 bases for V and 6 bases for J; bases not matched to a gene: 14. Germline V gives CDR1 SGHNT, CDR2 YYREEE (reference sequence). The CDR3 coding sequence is TGTGCCAGCAGCGGATTAGCGGGAGGGCCGACCCTCCAGACCCAGTACTTC. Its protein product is CASSGLAGGPTLQTQYF.

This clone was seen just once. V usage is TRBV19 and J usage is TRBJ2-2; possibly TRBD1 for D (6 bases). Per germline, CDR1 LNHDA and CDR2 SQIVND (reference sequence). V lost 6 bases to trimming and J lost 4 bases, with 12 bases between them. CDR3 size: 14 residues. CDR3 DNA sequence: TGTGCCAGTAGGTTGGGACACACCACCGGGGAGCTGTTTTTT. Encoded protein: CASRLGHTTGELFF.

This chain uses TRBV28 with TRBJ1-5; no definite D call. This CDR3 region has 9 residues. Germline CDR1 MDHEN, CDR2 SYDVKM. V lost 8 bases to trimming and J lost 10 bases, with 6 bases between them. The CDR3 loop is CASGRPQHF. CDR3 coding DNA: TGTGCCAGCGGCCGCCCCCAGCATTTT.

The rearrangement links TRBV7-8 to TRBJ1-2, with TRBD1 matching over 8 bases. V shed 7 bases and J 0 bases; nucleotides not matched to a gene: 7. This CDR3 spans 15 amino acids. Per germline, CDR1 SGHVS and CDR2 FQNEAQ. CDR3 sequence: CASTFGQGANYGYTF. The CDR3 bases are TGTGCCAGCACCTTTGGACAGGGAGCTAACTATGGCTACACCTTC.

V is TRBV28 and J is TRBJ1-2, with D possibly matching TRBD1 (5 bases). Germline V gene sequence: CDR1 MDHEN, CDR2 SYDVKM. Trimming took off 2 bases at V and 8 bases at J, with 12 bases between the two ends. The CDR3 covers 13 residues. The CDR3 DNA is TGTGCCAGCAGTTTACAGGGCAAAAGGGGCTACACCTTC. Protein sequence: CASSLQGKRGYTF.

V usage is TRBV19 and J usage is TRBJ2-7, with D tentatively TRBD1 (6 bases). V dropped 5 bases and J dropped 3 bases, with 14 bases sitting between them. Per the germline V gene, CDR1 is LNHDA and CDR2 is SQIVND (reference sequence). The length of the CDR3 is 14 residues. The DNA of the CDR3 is TGTGCCAGTAGTCCGGGACAAGGAAACTACGAGCAGTACTTC. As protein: CASSPGQGNYEQYF.

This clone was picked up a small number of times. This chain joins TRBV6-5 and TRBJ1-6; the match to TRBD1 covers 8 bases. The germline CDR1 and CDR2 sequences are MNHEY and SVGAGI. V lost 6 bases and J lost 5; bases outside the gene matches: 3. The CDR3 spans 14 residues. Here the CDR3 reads CASRKTGDNSPLHF. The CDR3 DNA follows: TGTGCCAGCAGGAAGACAGGGGATAATTCACCCCTCCACTTT.

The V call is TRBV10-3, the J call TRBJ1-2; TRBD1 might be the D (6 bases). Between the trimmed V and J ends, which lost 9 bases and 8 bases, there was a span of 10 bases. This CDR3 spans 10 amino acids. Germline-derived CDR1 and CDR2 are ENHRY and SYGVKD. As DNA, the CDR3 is TGTGCCATTGGGACAAACGGCTACACCTTC. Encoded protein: CAIGTNGYTF.

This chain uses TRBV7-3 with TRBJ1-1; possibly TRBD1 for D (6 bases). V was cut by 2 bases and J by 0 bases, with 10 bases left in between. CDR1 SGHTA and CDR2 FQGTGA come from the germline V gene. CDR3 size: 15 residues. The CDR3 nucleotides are TGTGCCAGCAGCTTATCGGACAGATTGAACACTGAAGCTTTCTTT. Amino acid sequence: CASSLSDRLNTEAFF. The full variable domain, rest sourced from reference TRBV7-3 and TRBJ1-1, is GAGVSQTPSNKVTEKGKYVELRCDPISGHTALYWYRQSLGQGPEFLIYFQGTGAADDSGLPNDRFFAVRPEGSVSTLKIQRTERGDSAVYLCASSLSDRLNTEAFFGQGTRLTVV.

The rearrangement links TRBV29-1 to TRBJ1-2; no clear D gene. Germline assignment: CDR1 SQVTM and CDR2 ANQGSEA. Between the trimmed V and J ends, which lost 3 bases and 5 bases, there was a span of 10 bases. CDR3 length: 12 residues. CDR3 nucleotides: TGCAGCGTTGAGGGAGGAAGTTATGGCTACACCTTC. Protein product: CSVEGGSYGYTF. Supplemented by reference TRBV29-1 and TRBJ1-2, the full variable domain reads SAVISQKPSRDICQRGTSLTIQCQVDSQVTMMFWYRQQPGQSLTLIATANQGSEATYESGFVIDKFPISRPNLTFSTLTVSNMSPEDSSIYLCSVEGGSYGYTFGSGTRLTVV.

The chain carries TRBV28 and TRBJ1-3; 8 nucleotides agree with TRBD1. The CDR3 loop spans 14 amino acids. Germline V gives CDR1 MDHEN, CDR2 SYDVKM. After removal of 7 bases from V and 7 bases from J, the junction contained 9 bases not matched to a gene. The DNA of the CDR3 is TGTGCCAGCACCCTGGACAGGGTGGGGAACACCATATATTTT. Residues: CASTLDRVGNTIYF.

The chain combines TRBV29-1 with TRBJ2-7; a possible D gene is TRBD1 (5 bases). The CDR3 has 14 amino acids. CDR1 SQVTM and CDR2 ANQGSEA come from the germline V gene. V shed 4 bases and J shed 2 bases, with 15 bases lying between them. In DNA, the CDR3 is TGCAGCGTTGGTAGGCGAGACAGACCCTACGAGCAGTACTTC. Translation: CSVGRRDRPYEQYF.

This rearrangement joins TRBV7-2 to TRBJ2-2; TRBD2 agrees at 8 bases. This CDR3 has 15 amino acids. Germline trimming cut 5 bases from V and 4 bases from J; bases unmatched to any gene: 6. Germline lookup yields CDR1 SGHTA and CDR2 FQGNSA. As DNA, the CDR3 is TGTGCCAGCAGCCGGGGACTAGTCGGCACCGGGGAGCTGTTTTTT. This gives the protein CASSRGLVGTGELFF.

The DNA of the CDR3 is TGTGCCAGCAGCGCCAAGGGGTATGGAAACACCATATATTTT. This codes for CASSAKGYGNTIYF. The J gene is TRBJ1-3, the V gene TRBV9; TRBD1 is a possible D gene (5 bases). The CDR3 length is 14 residues. V was shortened by 3 bases and J by 3 bases, with 10 bases between the two germline ends. CDR1 and CDR2 from the germline V gene are SGDLS and YYNGEE.

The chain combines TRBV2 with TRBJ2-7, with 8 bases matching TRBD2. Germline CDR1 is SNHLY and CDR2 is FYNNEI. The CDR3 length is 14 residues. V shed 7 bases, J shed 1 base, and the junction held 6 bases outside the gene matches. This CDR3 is CASTRTGGSYEQYF. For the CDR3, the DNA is TGTGCCAGCACCCGGACGGGAGGGTCCTACGAGCAGTACTTC.

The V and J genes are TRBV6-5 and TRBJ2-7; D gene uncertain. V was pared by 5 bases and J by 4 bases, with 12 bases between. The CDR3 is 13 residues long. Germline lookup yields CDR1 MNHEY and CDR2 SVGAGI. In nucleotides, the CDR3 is TGTGCCAGCAGTCTTTTCCATGAGTACGAGCAGTACTTC. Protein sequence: CASSLFHEYEQYF.

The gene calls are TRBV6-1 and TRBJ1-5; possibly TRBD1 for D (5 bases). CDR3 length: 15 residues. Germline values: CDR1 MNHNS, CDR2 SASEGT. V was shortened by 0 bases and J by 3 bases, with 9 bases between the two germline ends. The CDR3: CASSEAGGANQPQHF. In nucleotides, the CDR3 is TGTGCCAGCAGTGAAGCGGGGGGAGCCAATCAGCCCCAGCATTTT.

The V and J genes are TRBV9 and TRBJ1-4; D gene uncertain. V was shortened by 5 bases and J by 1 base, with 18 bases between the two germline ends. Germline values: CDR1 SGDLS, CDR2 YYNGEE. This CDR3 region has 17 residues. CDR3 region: CASREKEARGTNEKLFF. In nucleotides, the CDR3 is TGTGCCAGCAGGGAAAAGGAGGCCCGTGGAACTAATGAAAAACTGTTTTTT. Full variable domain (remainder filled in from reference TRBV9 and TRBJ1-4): DSGVTQTPKHLITATGQRVTLRCSPRSGDLSVYWYQQSLDQGLQFLIQYYNGEERAKGNILERFSAQQFPDLHSELNLSSLELGDSALYFCASREKEARGTNEKLFFGSGTQLSVL.

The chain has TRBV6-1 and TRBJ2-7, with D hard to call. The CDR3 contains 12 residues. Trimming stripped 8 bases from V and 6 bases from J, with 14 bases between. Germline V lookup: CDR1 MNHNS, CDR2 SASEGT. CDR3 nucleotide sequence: TGTGCCAGCTCGAGTGTTCGTGGCGAGCAGTACTTC. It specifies CASSSVRGEQYF.

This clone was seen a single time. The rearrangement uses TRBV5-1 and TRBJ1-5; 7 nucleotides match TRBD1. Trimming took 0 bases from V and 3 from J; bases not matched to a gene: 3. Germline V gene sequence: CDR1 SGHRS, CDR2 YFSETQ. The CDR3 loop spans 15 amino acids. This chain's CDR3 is CASSLAGGFNQPQHF. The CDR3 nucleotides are TGCGCCAGCAGCTTGGCAGGGGGATTCAATCAGCCCCAGCATTTT.

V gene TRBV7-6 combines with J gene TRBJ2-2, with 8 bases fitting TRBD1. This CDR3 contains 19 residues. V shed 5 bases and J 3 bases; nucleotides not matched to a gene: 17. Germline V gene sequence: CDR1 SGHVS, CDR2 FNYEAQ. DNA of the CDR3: TGTGCCAGCAGCCAAATTTCCCCTACAGGGGGTTGGGACACCGGGGAGCTGTTTTTT. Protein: CASSQISPTGGWDTGELFF.

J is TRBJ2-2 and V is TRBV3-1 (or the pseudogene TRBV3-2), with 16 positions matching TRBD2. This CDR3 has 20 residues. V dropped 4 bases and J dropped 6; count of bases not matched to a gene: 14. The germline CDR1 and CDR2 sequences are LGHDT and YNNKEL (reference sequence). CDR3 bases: TGTGCCAGCAGCCCGTCCGGGACTAGCGGGAGGGCCATCTATTCCGGGGAGCTGTTTTTT. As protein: CASSPSGTSGRAIYSGELFF.

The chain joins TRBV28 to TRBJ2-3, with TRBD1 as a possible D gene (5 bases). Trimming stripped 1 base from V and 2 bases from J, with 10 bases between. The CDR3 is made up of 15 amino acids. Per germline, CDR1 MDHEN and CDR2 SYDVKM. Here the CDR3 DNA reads TGTGCCAGCAGTTTATTGTCCAGGGTCACAGATACGCAGTATTTT. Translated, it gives CASSLLSRVTDTQYF.

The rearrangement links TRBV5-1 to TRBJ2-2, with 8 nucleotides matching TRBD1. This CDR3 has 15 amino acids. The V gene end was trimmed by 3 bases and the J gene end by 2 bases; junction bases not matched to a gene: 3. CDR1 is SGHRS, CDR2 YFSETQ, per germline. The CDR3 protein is CASSSGQGNTGELFF. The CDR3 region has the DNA TGCGCCAGCAGCTCAGGACAGGGAAACACCGGGGAGCTGTTTTTT.

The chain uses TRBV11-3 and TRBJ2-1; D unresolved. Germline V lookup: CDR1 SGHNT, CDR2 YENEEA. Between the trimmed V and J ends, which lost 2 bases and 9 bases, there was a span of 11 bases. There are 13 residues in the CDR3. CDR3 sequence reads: CASSLTTLTEQFF. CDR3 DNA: TGTGCCAGCAGCTTAACAACCCTCACTGAGCAGTTCTTC.

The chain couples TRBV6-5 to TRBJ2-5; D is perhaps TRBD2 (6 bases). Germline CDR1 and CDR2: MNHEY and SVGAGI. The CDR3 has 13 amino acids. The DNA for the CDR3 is TGTGCGGAGGGGAACGGGGTTCGAGAGACCCAGTACTTC. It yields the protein CAEGNGVRETQYF.

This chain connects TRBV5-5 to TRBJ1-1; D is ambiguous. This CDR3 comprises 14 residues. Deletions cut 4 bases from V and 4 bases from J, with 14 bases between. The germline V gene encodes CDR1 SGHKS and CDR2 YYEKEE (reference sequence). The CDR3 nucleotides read TGTGCCAGCAGCCCCGGCCTAAGCGCCACTGAAGCTTTCTTT. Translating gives CASSPGLSATEAFF.

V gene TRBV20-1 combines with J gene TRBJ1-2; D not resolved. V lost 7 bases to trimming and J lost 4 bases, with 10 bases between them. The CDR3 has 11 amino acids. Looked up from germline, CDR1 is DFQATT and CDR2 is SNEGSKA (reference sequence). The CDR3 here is CSVTNFYGYTF. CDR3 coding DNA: TGCAGTGTGACAAACTTCTATGGCTACACCTTC.

The CDR3 DNA is TGTGCCAGCAGTGACAGGATAGGAGCTTTCTTT. Its protein product is CASSDRIGAFF. This chain uses TRBV28 with TRBJ1-1; tentatively, D is TRBD1 (6 bases). Trimming removed 5 bases at V and 10 bases at J, with 11 bases between. Germline V gene lookup returns CDR1 MDHEN and CDR2 SYDVKM. The CDR3 runs 11 residues.

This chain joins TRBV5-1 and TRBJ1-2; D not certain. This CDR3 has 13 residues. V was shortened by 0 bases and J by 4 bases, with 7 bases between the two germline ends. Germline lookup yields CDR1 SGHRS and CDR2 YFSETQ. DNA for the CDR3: TGCGCCAGCAGCTTGGAGGCAGGCTATGGCTACACCTTC. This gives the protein CASSLEAGYGYTF.